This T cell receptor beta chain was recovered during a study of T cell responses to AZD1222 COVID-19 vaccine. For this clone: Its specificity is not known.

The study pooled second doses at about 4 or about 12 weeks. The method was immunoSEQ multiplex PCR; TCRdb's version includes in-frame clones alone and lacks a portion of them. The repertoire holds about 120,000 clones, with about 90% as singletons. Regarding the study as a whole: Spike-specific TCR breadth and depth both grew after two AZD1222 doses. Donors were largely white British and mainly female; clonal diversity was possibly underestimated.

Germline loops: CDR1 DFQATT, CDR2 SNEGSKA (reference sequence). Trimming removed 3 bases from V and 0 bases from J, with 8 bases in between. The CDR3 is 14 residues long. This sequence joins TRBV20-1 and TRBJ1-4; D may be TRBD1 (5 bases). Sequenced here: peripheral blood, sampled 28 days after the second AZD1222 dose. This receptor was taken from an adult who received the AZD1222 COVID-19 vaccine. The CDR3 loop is CSASGDSTNEKLFF. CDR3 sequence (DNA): TGCAGTGCTAGTGGGGACTCAACTAATGAAAAACTGTTTTTT.